These 29 T cell receptor beta chains were all obtained from the same sample, sequenced in a study of a mutant IDH1 vaccine in newly diagnosed glioma. Produced via immunoSEQ multiplex PCR; TCRdb's table is partial and in-frame only. The profile shows about 33,000 clones, roughly 90% of them singletons. Time point specified: week 23, last vaccination. The study gave 300 ug of mutant IDH1 20-mer peptide per vaccine dose, with topical imiquimod. The antigens for these receptors are not known. The sample here was PBMCs, taken from a glioma patient whose treatment included an IDH1 peptide vaccine. The origin of the receptors is a man in his forties with glioma.

V usage is TRBV25-1 and J usage is TRBJ1-1; tentatively, D is TRBD1 (5 bases). This CDR3 is built from 12 residues. Trimming removed 10 bases from V and 4 bases from J, with 13 bases in between. CDR1 and CDR2 (germline): MGHDK, SYGVNS. The CDR3 reads CATSVGGTEAFF. Here the CDR3 DNA reads TGTGCCACTTCTGTCGGGGGCACTGAAGCTTTCTTT. The full variable domain, its missing parts supplied by reference TRBV25-1 and TRBJ1-1, is EADIYQTPRYLVIGTGKKITLECSQTMGHDKMYWYQQDPGMELHLIHYSYGVNSTEKGDLSSESTVSRIRTEHFPLTLESARPSHTSQYLCATSVGGTEAFFGQGTRLTVV.

This chain uses TRBV11-2 with TRBJ1-1; the D is unclear. Germline CDR1 and CDR2: SGHAT and FQNNGV. V dropped 4 bases and J dropped 4 bases, with 10 bases sitting between them. CDR3 length: 13 residues. Here the CDR3 reads CASSSGLTTEAFF. The CDR3 coding sequence is TGTGCCAGCAGCTCAGGTTTGACCACTGAAGCTTTCTTT.

The chain couples TRBV5-1 to TRBJ1-1; D not resolved. CDR3 length: 14 amino acids. Germline V gene data show CDR1 as SGHRS and CDR2 as YFSETQ. V was shortened by 2 bases and J by 0 bases, with 8 bases between the two germline ends. The CDR3 nucleotides read TGCGCCAGCAGCTTATCAGGAGTGAACACTGAAGCTTTCTTT. Amino acid sequence: CASSLSGVNTEAFF.

V usage is TRBV15 and J usage is TRBJ2-1, with a tentative D call TRBD1 (6 bases). CDR3 size: 13 residues. V lost 3 bases and J lost 7, with 10 bases in between. Germline assignment: CDR1 LNHNV and CDR2 YYDKDF (reference sequence). This CDR3 reads CATSRMQGNEQFF. The DNA for the CDR3 is TGTGCCACCAGCAGGATGCAGGGGAATGAGCAGTTCTTC.

This chain uses TRBV19 with TRBJ2-3, with D possibly TRBD2 on 7 matching bases. With 9 bases removed from V and 1 base from J, the gap between germline ends came to 17 bases. The CDR3 covers 15 residues. Germline loops: CDR1 LNHDA, CDR2 SQIVND (reference sequence). The CDR3 nucleotides are TGTGCCAGCTCTCCGGGGGGCCGCGGCACAGATACGCAGTATTTT. The encoded protein is CASSPGGRGTDTQYF.

J is TRBJ1-4 and V is TRBV5-1; maybe TRBD1 (5 bases). The CDR3 sequence is 19 residues long. CDR1 and CDR2 (germline): SGHRS, YFSETQ. Trimming pared 2 bases from V and 0 bases from J, leaving 20 bases between. This CDR3 reads CASSFEVYGGEATNEKLFF. Here the CDR3 DNA reads TGCGCCAGCAGCTTTGAAGTCTATGGGGGGGAGGCAACTAATGAAAAACTGTTTTTT.

This chain uses TRBV7-8 with TRBJ2-5; tentatively, D is TRBD2 (6 bases). The CDR3 has 15 residues. Trimming removed 4 bases at V and 5 bases at J, with 17 bases between. Germline CDR1 is SGHVS and CDR2 is FQNEAQ. DNA for the CDR3: TGTGCCAGCAGCTATAGCGGACGGAGCGAGGAGACCCAGTACTTC. Residues: CASSYSGRSEETQYF.

The chain employs TRBV2 and TRBJ2-2; no definite D call. Trimming shortened V by 7 bases and J by 5 bases, and 17 bases separated the two germline ends. CDR1 and CDR2 (germline): SNHLY, FYNNEI. The CDR3 totals 15 residues. The CDR3 region is CASKVSRSGTGELFF. CDR3 coding DNA: TGTGCCAGCAAAGTATCTCGGAGTGGGACCGGGGAGCTGTTTTTT.

The V and J genes are TRBV11-2 and TRBJ1-1, with 9 nucleotides matching TRBD1. The CDR3 contains 13 residues. Germline V CDR1 and CDR2: SGHAT, FQNNGV. Unmatched junction bases numbered 1, after V lost 4 bases and J lost 4 bases. The CDR3 reads CASSSDRGTEAFF. CDR3 sequence (DNA): TGTGCCAGCAGCTCGGACAGGGGCACTGAAGCTTTCTTT. The complete variable domain, with remaining parts taken from reference TRBV11-2 and TRBJ1-1, reads EAGVAQSPRYKIIEKRQSVAFWCNPISGHATLYWYQQILGQGPKLLIQFQNNGVVDDSQLPKDRFSAERLKGVDSTLKIQPAKLEDSAVYLCASSSDRGTEAFFGQGTRLTVV.

This chain links TRBV5-6 with TRBJ2-5; the D gene is possibly TRBD2 (5 bases). This CDR3 spans 16 amino acids. Trimming left V 4 bases short and J 5 bases short, with 21 bases between. Germline V gene sequence: CDR1 SGHDT, CDR2 YYEEEE. CDR3 amino acids: CASSPEGPEGRETQYF. Written as DNA, the CDR3 is TGTGCCAGCAGCCCCGAAGGGCCCGAGGGTCGGGAGACCCAGTACTTC.

The rearrangement joins TRBV5-1 to TRBJ2-7; TRBD1 aligns across 8 bases. V was clipped by 4 bases and J by 3 bases; unmatched bases: 6. The CDR3 length is 14 residues. Germline V gives CDR1 SGHRS, CDR2 YFSETQ. The CDR3 DNA sequence: TGCGCCAGCAGCACCGACAGGGGTAGCTACGAGCAGTACTTC. This sequence encodes CASSTDRGSYEQYF.

This chain connects TRBV7-9 to TRBJ2-4, with 7 bases that match TRBD1. This CDR3 has 17 amino acids. Germline-derived CDR1 and CDR2 are SEHNR and FQNEAQ (reference sequence). V was clipped by 1 base and J by 0 bases; unmatched bases: 6. The CDR3 protein is CASSLGQGYLAKNIQYF. The CDR3 DNA sequence: TGTGCCAGCAGCTTAGGACAGGGCTACTTAGCCAAAAACATTCAGTACTTC.

The CDR3 here is CASSLVAGTTDTQYF. The CDR3 DNA follows: TGTGCCAGCAGCTTAGTGGCAGGGACCACAGATACGCAGTATTTT. The chain couples TRBV7-2 to TRBJ2-3, with D perhaps assigned TRBD1 or TRBD2 (5 bases each). The V end lost 1 base, the J end lost 2 bases, and 10 bases lay between the germline ends. In germline, CDR1 is SGHTA, CDR2 FQGNSA. The CDR3 covers 15 residues.

The rearrangement links TRBV12-2 to TRBJ2-7; the D segment call TRBD1 is taken from the table without a DNA check. TRBV12-2 is recorded as a pseudogene. This CDR3 is 14 amino acids long. This CDR3 reads CASRSRDRAPEQYV. CDR3 coding DNA: TGTGCAAGTCGCTCCCGGGACAGGGCCCCGGAGCAGTACGTC.

The rearrangement joins TRBV6-5 to TRBJ2-7, with 7 bases aligning to TRBD1. From germline, CDR1 is MNHEY and CDR2 SVGAGI. The length of the CDR3 is 15 residues. V lost 6 bases and J lost 6; bases outside the gene matches: 14. The CDR3 sequence: CASSPDRARAFEQYV. The DNA for the CDR3 is TGTGCCAGCAGCCCCGACAGGGCCCGGGCGTTCGAGCAGTACGTC.

This chain connects TRBV6-1 to TRBJ1-1; D not resolved. This CDR3 has 15 amino acids. Trimming cost V 5 bases and J 4 bases, with 17 bases left between them. Germline V gene lookup returns CDR1 MNHNS and CDR2 SASEGT. CDR3 coding DNA: TGTGCCAGCAGTAAGGAACCTACGCCGGGCACTGAAGCTTTCTTT. It encodes CASSKEPTPGTEAFF.

The rearrangement joins TRBV4-2 to TRBJ2-5, with 9 bases identical to TRBD2. The CDR3 spans 15 residues. V dropped 4 bases and J dropped 4; count of bases not matched to a gene: 7. Germline CDR1 is LGHNA and CDR2 is YNFKEQ. CDR3 protein: CASSLLAGVSETQYF. CDR3 DNA: TGTGCCAGCAGCCTTTTAGCGGGAGTATCAGAGACCCAGTACTTC.

This clone is a singleton in its sample. The chain joins TRBV20-1 to TRBJ2-5; TRBD2 agrees at 7 bases. V gave up 7 bases and J gave up 6 bases; unmatched junction bases: 5. Germline V gives CDR1 DFQATT, CDR2 SNEGSKA (reference sequence). The CDR3 totals 11 residues. CDR3 in DNA: TGCAGTGGGGAGGGAGTTAAGACCCAGTACTTC. Amino acids: CSGEGVKTQYF.

The chain is built from TRBV6-1 and TRBJ2-7; 10 bases fit TRBD1. The CDR3 totals 17 residues. Germline CDR1 reads MNHNS; CDR2 reads SASEGT. Trimming removed 2 bases from V and 3 bases from J; junction bases left unmatched: 10. Here the CDR3 DNA reads TGTGCCAGCAGTGAATTTGGTAGGGGACAGGGGATCTACGAGCAGTACTTC. Protein product: CASSEFGRGQGIYEQYF.

The gene calls are TRBV19 and TRBJ1-5, with a possible D match to TRBD1 (6 bases). The CDR3 is made up of 15 amino acids. Trimming shortened V by 3 bases and J by 6 bases, and 15 bases separated the two germline ends. Germline V lookup: CDR1 LNHDA, CDR2 SQIVND (reference sequence). CDR3 in DNA: TGTGCCAGTAGTATTGGCAGGGGTGTAGGTCAGCCCCAGCATTTT. It encodes CASSIGRGVGQPQHF.

This clone was recorded only once. The genes are TRBV6-1 and TRBJ2-5, with 10 bases aligning to TRBD2. Germline values: CDR1 MNHNS, CDR2 SASEGT. CDR3 length equals 15 residues. Germline trimming cut 0 bases from V and 4 bases from J; bases unmatched to any gene: 2. The CDR3 DNA follows: TGTGCCAGCAGTGAAGCAGCGGGAGGGCCAGAGACCCAGTACTTC. Protein: CASSEAAGGPETQYF.

The V and J genes are TRBV5-6 and TRBJ2-5; 8 positions match TRBD2. Trimming took 0 bases from V and 8 from J; bases not matched to a gene: 6. This CDR3 has 14 amino acids. Germline V lookup: CDR1 SGHDT, CDR2 YYEEEE. This CDR3 reads CASSLVGTSDTQYF. In nucleotides, the CDR3 is TGTGCCAGCAGCTTGGTAGGGACTAGTGATACCCAGTACTTC.

The gene calls are TRBV28 and TRBJ2-1; the D gene could be TRBD1 or TRBD2 (5 bases each). Germline lookup yields CDR1 MDHEN and CDR2 SYDVKM. This CDR3 contains 17 residues. Trimming took off 4 bases at V and 2 bases at J, with 18 bases between the two ends. In nucleotides, the CDR3 is TGTGCCAGCAGTTCTCCACCGGGACGACTAACCTACAATGAGCAGTTCTTC. Its translation is CASSSPPGRLTYNEQFF.

The rearrangement uses TRBV5-4 and TRBJ2-5; tentatively, D is TRBD1 (5 bases). The V gene lost 3 bases and the J gene lost 4 bases, with 16 bases spanning the gap. The CDR3 length is 15 residues. Germline-derived CDR1 and CDR2 are SGHNT and YYREEE (reference sequence). The CDR3 DNA reads TGTGCCAGCAGCTGGGGCGGCAGTGGGGTAGAGACCCAGTACTTC. It codes for CASSWGGSGVETQYF.

The chain recombines TRBV28 with TRBJ1-5, with 10 nucleotides matching TRBD1. V shed 4 bases and J 5 bases; nucleotides not matched to a gene: 2. This CDR3 is 14 amino acids long. Germline lookup yields CDR1 MDHEN and CDR2 SYDVKM. As DNA, the CDR3 is TGTGCCAGCAGTTGGGGGACAGGGGATCAGCCCCAGCATTTT. This gives the protein CASSWGTGDQPQHF.

V usage is TRBV5-4 and J usage is TRBJ1-2; the match to TRBD1 covers 8 bases. Unmatched junction bases numbered 4, after V lost 0 bases and J lost 0 bases. The CDR3 has 16 residues. Germline CDR1 is SGHNT and CDR2 is YYREEE (reference sequence). The CDR3, as DNA: TGTGCCAGCAGCTTGGGGACAGGGCAGGCTAACTATGGCTACACCTTC. This translates into CASSLGTGQANYGYTF.

The chain links TRBV5-6 to TRBJ2-7, with D perhaps TRBD2 (6 bases). With 3 bases removed from V and 3 bases from J, the gap between germline ends came to 13 bases. CDR3 size: 14 residues. Germline assignment: CDR1 SGHDT and CDR2 YYEEEE. The CDR3 reads CASSSGLQGYEQYV. For the CDR3, the DNA is TGTGCCAGCAGCTCGGGACTCCAAGGCTACGAGCAGTACGTC.

The count of this clone is one. The V gene is TRBV6-5, the J gene TRBJ2-7; possible D gene TRBD2, 5 bases. The V gene lost 4 bases and the J gene lost 0 bases, with 16 bases spanning the gap. This CDR3 is 16 amino acids long. The germline V gene has CDR1 MNHEY and CDR2 SVGAGI. The DNA of the CDR3 is TGTGCCAGCAGTTCACTCGCGGGTACGAGCTCCTACGAGCAGTACTTC. Translation: CASSSLAGTSSYEQYF.

The rearrangement uses TRBV29-1 and TRBJ1-4; D not resolved. Germline V gene data show CDR1 as SQVTM and CDR2 as ANQGSEA. The length of the CDR3 is 13 residues. Trimming cost V 4 bases and J 7 bases, with 13 bases left between them. The CDR3 DNA is TGCAGCGTTGGCGGCCCGGGAGGTGAAAAACTGTTTTTT. Protein product: CSVGGPGGEKLFF. Full variable domain (remainder filled in from reference TRBV29-1 and TRBJ1-4): SAVISQKPSRDICQRGTSLTIQCQVDSQVTMMFWYRQQPGQSLTLIATANQGSEATYESGFVIDKFPISRPNLTFSTLTVSNMSPEDSSIYLCSVGGPGGEKLFFGSGTQLSVL.